What follows are 8 T cell receptor beta chains derived from one specimen sequenced in a study of shared clonotypes between healthy human individuals. Libraries were prepared by immunoSEQ multiplex PCR; TCRdb keeps only in-frame clonotypes and omits some of them. The sample includes about 480,000 clones, approximately 85% seen only once; the top ten take roughly 13%. Specimen: PBMCs. All receptors come from a woman aged 40 to 50 in good health. Some clones in this sample may be carry-over from other donors' samples.

This clone came up a few times. This chain connects TRBV18 to TRBJ2-3; D could derive from TRBD1 or TRBD2 (5 bases each). CDR3 length: 13 residues. CDR1 and CDR2 (germline): KGHSH, LQKENI. The ends were cut back, 3 bases at V and 9 bases at J, with 13 bases in the middle. The CDR3 spells CASSPGTAETQYF. The CDR3, as DNA: TGTGCCAGCTCACCTGGGACCGCGGAGACGCAGTATTTT.

The chain uses TRBV2 and TRBJ1-6, with D perhaps matching TRBD1 (5 bases). Per the germline V gene, CDR1 is SNHLY and CDR2 is FYNNEI. With 6 bases removed from V and 7 bases from J, the gap between germline ends came to 16 bases. CDR3 length: 15 amino acids. CDR3 loop: CASRADQGGNSPLHF. CDR3 DNA sequence: TGTGCCAGCAGGGCGGACCAGGGTGGGAATTCACCCCTCCACTTT.

Of note for this clone: A much larger clonotype is one base distant, so this may be a read error. This sample also contains other DNA sequences that code for the same CDR3. This chain joins TRBV29-1 and TRBJ1-1; D call uncertain. Germline-derived CDR1 and CDR2 are SQVTM and ANQGSEA. The V end was cut by 4 bases, the J end by 1 base, with 4 bases between. The CDR3 runs to 11 residues. The CDR3 here is CSVVGNTEAFF. In nucleotides, the CDR3 is TGCAGCGTTGTAGGGAACACTGAAGCTTTCTTT.

This rearrangement joins TRBV10-1 to TRBJ1-1; D is possibly TRBD1 (5 bases). The CDR3 is 14 amino acids. The V gene's germline CDR1 is WNHNN and CDR2 SYGVQD (reference sequence). Trimming shortened V by 0 bases and J by 1 base, and 6 bases separated the two germline ends. This CDR3 is CASSESTANTEAFF. CDR3 bases: TGCGCCAGCAGTGAGTCGACAGCGAACACTGAAGCTTTCTTT.

V gene TRBV29-1 combines with J gene TRBJ2-3; D is perhaps TRBD1 or TRBD2 (5 bases each). The CDR3 runs 11 residues. Germline V CDR1 and CDR2: SQVTM, ANQGSEA. Deletions cut 4 bases from V and 4 bases from J, with 6 bases between. The CDR3 DNA sequence: TGCAGCGTTGGGGACGCAGATACGCAGTATTTT. It codes for CSVGDADTQYF.

This clone has a handful of counts. V is TRBV4-2 and J is TRBJ2-1; TRBD2 aligns across 8 bases. This CDR3 has 16 residues. Germline V gives CDR1 LGHNA, CDR2 YNFKEQ. Trimming took 1 base from V and 4 from J; bases not matched to a gene: 6. CDR3 bases: TGTGCCAGCAGCCAAGGGTCTAGCGGGTTATACAATGAGCAGTTCTTC. This gives the protein CASSQGSSGLYNEQFF.

This clone was counted only a few times. V is TRBV25-1 and J is TRBJ1-4, with D unclear. The CDR3 runs 14 residues. With 4 bases removed from V and 10 bases from J, the gap between germline ends came to 16 bases. The germline V gene has CDR1 MGHDK and CDR2 SYGVNS. Here the CDR3 DNA reads TGTGCCAGCAGTGCGGACGCTGGGCATGTAAAACTGTTTTTT. The encoded protein is CASSADAGHVKLFF.

This clone was found many times. The chain links TRBV4-3 to TRBJ2-1, with D possibly matching TRBD1 (5 bases). Trimming cost V 0 bases and J 0 bases, with 9 bases left between them. The CDR3 consists of 16 residues. Germline assignment: CDR1 LGHNA and CDR2 YSLEER. CDR3 sequence: CASSQDTQGSYNEQFF. The CDR3 region has the DNA TGCGCCAGCAGCCAAGATACTCAGGGCTCCTACAATGAGCAGTTCTTC.